Shown below are 27 T cell receptor beta chains from a single sample sequenced in a study of glioma-infiltrating T cells. Amplification of TCR alpha and beta CDR3 regions from RNA used iRepertoire nested multiplex PCR. Each CDR3 protein gets one entry after TCRdb re-called the multiplex PCR reads with MiXCR. Of about 99,000 distinct CDR3 sequences in the sample, around 29% were seen once. The material sequenced was glioma tissue, nonneoplastic brain tissue, or PBMCs (not recorded which). The receptors derive from a human donor with low-grade glioma or glioblastoma, undergoing nonglioma brain surgery, or in good health (not recorded which).

On this clonotype itself: This clone may be a read error of a much larger clone one base away. The genes are TRBV27 and TRBJ1-1, with D unresolved. The CDR3 length is 13 residues. Trimming left V 6 bases short and J 1 base short, with 9 bases between. Germline values: CDR1 MNHEY, CDR2 SMNVEV (reference sequence). CDR3 DNA sequence: TGTGCCAGCAGCTTAATGCGGAACACTGAAGCTTTCTTT. It specifies CASSLMRNTEAFF.

CDR3 bases: TGCAGCGTTGAGGCCGGGGCGACCAACGTCCTGACTTTC. Protein product: CSVEAGATNVLTF. This chain uses TRBV29-1 with TRBJ2-6, with D perhaps TRBD1 or TRBD2 (5 bases each). This CDR3 region has 13 residues. The V gene's germline CDR1 is SQVTM and CDR2 ANQGSEA. Trimming took 3 bases from V and 8 from J, leaving 11 bases between them.

The chain employs TRBV10-3 and TRBJ2-3; 11 nucleotides align to TRBD2. With V trimmed by 3 bases and J by 6 bases, 2 bases remained unmatched. CDR1 and CDR2 from the germline V gene are ENHRY and SYGVKD. The CDR3 has 14 residues. The CDR3 sequence is CAISDSGGADTQYF. For the CDR3, the DNA is TGTGCCATCAGTGATAGCGGGGGGGCGGATACGCAGTATTTT.

The chain has TRBV3-1 and TRBJ2-1, with TRBD2 matching 11 bases. CDR3 length: 18 amino acids. V trimming: 0 bases; J trimming: 5 bases; junction bases outside the gene matches: 9. The germline V gene encodes CDR1 LGHDT and CDR2 YNNKEL (reference sequence). As DNA, the CDR3 is TGTGCCAGCAGCCAAGATTTGGCGACTAGCGGGGTTAACAATGAGCAGTTCTTC. Translation gives CASSQDLATSGVNNEQFF.

At least ten counts were recorded for this clonotype. This chain uses TRBV28 with TRBJ1-3; D is unresolved. In germline, CDR1 is MDHEN, CDR2 SYDVKM. The V end was cut by 4 bases, the J end by 2 bases, with 9 bases between. The CDR3 consists of 14 residues. The CDR3 spells CASSSNFAGNTIYF. As DNA, the CDR3 is TGTGCCAGCAGTTCTAACTTCGCTGGAAACACCATATATTTT.

The CDR3 region has the DNA TGTGCCAGCAGCTTACTGGTTCTGGGCACAGATACGCAGTATTTT. Translation gives CASSLLVLGTDTQYF. This chain uses TRBV5-6 with TRBJ2-3; D not certain. Trimming pared 2 bases from V and 1 base from J, leaving 11 bases between. CDR3 size: 15 residues. Germline V gene sequence: CDR1 SGHDT, CDR2 YYEEEE.

A remark on this clonotype: This could be a read error, since a much larger clone is one nucleotide away. The chain has TRBV16 and TRBJ2-1; possibly TRBD2 for D (5 bases). The CDR3 runs to 12 residues. The V end was cut by 4 bases, the J end by 10 bases, with 11 bases between. Germline CDR1 KGHSY, CDR2 FQNENV. CDR3 loop: CASSLIGNEQFF. The CDR3 DNA follows: TGTGCCAGCAGCCTTATCGGGAACGAGCAGTTCTTC.

The CDR3 region is CSVSFSLAGLSTGELFF. CDR3 nucleotide sequence: TGCAGCGTTAGCTTTAGTCTGGCGGGACTTTCGACCGGGGAGCTGTTTTTT. The V gene is TRBV29-1, the J gene TRBJ2-2; a possible D gene is TRBD2 (6 bases). From germline, CDR1 is SQVTM and CDR2 ANQGSEA. The germline V and J ends were trimmed by 5 bases and 5 bases, with 24 bases remaining between them. The CDR3 has 17 residues.

There are many counts of this clonotype. V and J are TRBV20-1 and TRBJ1-1, with D tentatively TRBD1 (6 bases). V lost 1 base, J lost 6 bases, and 9 bases lay in between. Germline V lookup: CDR1 DFQATT, CDR2 SNEGSKA (reference sequence). This CDR3 is 12 amino acids long. CDR3 residues: CSARATGPEAFF. The CDR3 nucleotides read TGCAGTGCTAGAGCGACAGGACCTGAAGCTTTCTTT.

The sample holds many counts of this clonotype. The chain has TRBV6-1 and TRBJ2-3, with D possibly being TRBD1 (6 bases). This CDR3 comprises 15 residues. The germline CDR1 and CDR2 sequences are MNHNS and SASEGT. V dropped 2 bases and J dropped 3 bases, with 12 bases sitting between them. The CDR3 here is CASSELRTETDTQYF. Here the CDR3 DNA reads TGTGCCAGCAGTGAACTAAGGACAGAGACAGATACGCAGTATTTT.

This clonotype was detected ten times or more. The chain has TRBV28 and TRBJ1-1; maybe TRBD1 (5 bases). Germline loops: CDR1 MDHEN, CDR2 SYDVKM. V gave up 6 bases and J gave up 2 bases, with 16 bases separating them. The CDR3 runs to 15 residues. CDR3 sequence: CASSQISRVNTEAFF. Here the CDR3 DNA reads TGTGCCAGCAGCCAAATATCCAGGGTTAACACTGAAGCTTTCTTT. The complete variable domain, with remaining parts taken from reference TRBV28 and TRBJ1-1, reads DVKVTQSSRYLVKRTGEKVFLECVQDMDHENMFWYRQDPGLGLRLIYFSYDVKMKEKGDIPEGYSVSREKKERFSLILESASTNQTSMYLCASSQISRVNTEAFFGQGTRLTVV.

Many counts were recorded for this clonotype. The chain couples TRBV7-3 to TRBJ2-5; no clear D. The CDR3 is 13 residues long. Between the trimmed V and J ends, which lost 5 bases and 7 bases, there was a span of 14 bases. CDR1 is SGHTA and CDR2 is FQGTGA in the germline V gene. The CDR3 nucleotides are TGTGCCAGCAGCCCCGCCCGGTCAGGGACCCAGTACTTC. The encoded protein is CASSPARSGTQYF.

This clonotype was counted at least ten times. This chain links TRBV7-9 with TRBJ2-1; the match to TRBD2 covers 8 bases. CDR1 and CDR2 from the germline V gene are SEHNR and FQNEAQ (reference sequence). CDR3 length: 16 amino acids. After removal of 6 bases from V and 7 bases from J, the junction contained 14 bases not matched to a gene. The CDR3 DNA reads TGTGCCAGCAGTTCAGTCGGAGGACTAGCCGGGAATGAGCAGTTCTTC. This codes for CASSSVGGLAGNEQFF.

This clonotype was seen more than once but under ten times. V gene TRBV2 combines with J gene TRBJ2-7; 14 nucleotides match TRBD2. With V trimmed by 7 bases and J by 4 bases, 12 bases remained unmatched. Germline V gene lookup returns CDR1 SNHLY and CDR2 FYNNEI. CDR3 length: 17 residues. CDR3 protein: CASNFNLGTSGGYEQYF. The DNA of the CDR3 is TGTGCCAGCAATTTCAATCTGGGGACTAGCGGGGGTTACGAGCAGTACTTC.

To note about this clonotype: A much larger clone differs from this one at a single base, so this may be a read error. The chain uses TRBV7-2 and TRBJ2-3; the match to TRBD2 covers 9 bases. Germline V gene sequence: CDR1 SGHTA, CDR2 FQGNSA. CDR3 size: 16 residues. After removal of 5 bases from V and 6 bases from J, the junction contained 12 bases not matched to a gene. The CDR3, as DNA: TGTGCCAGCAGCCTTCTCCCGCGGGAGGGCGTGGATACGCAGTATTTT. It yields the protein CASSLLPREGVDTQYF.

Points on this clonotype: This sequence may be a read error, since a much larger clone differs from it by one base. This chain uses TRBV28 with TRBJ2-5; 11 bases fit TRBD2. Per germline, CDR1 MDHEN and CDR2 SYDVKM. The CDR3 contains 16 residues. For the CDR3, the DNA is TGTGCCAGCAGCTTAGTTCTAGCGGGGGGAAAAGAGACCAAGTACTTC. Encoded protein: CASSLVLAGGKETKYF.

This chain links TRBV29-1 with TRBJ1-1; 10 positions match TRBD1. CDR3 length: 14 residues. J gave up 5 bases and V 3 bases, and 6 bases lay outside the gene matches. Germline assignment: CDR1 SQVTM and CDR2 ANQGSEA. The CDR3: CSVDTGTGVTEAFF. CDR3 bases: TGCAGCGTTGATACCGGGACAGGGGTGACTGAAGCTTTCTTT. Full variable domain (outside the CDR3, taken from reference TRBV29-1 and TRBJ1-1): SAVISQKPSRDICQRGTSLTIQCQVDSQVTMMFWYRQQPGQSLTLIATANQGSEATYESGFVIDKFPISRPNLTFSTLTVSNMSPEDSSIYLCSVDTGTGVTEAFFGQGTRLTVV.

At least ten counts were recorded for this clonotype. The CDR3 region is CASSKPGADTQYF. CDR3 in DNA: TGTGCCAGCAGTAAGCCGGGGGCGGATACGCAGTATTTT. The rearrangement joins TRBV6-1 to TRBJ2-3; D could derive from TRBD1 or TRBD2 (6 bases each). Per germline, CDR1 MNHNS and CDR2 SASEGT. This CDR3 has 13 residues. Deletions cut 5 bases from V and 6 bases from J, with 12 bases between.

This clonotype was seen only once. A much larger clone is a single base away; this may be a read error. The rearrangement links TRBV27 to TRBJ2-2; 10 nucleotides match TRBD1. This CDR3 contains 17 residues. Germline loops: CDR1 MNHEY, CDR2 SMNVEV (reference sequence). The CDR3 sequence: CASSLIPTGGNTVELFF. CDR3 nucleotides: TGTGCCAGCAGTTTAATCCCGACAGGGGGCAACACCGTGGAGCTGTTTTTT.

A note on this clonotype: Being one base from a much bigger clone, this may be a read error. The chain combines TRBV25-1 with TRBJ1-1, with D hard to call. Trimming cost V 6 bases and J 5 bases, with 16 bases left between them. The CDR3 runs to 14 residues. In germline, CDR1 is MGHDK, CDR2 SYGVNS. The CDR3 DNA sequence: TGTGCCAGCAGACCTTCAGGTACGAGTACTGAAGCTTTCTTT. It codes for CASRPSGTSTEAFF.

V is TRBV20-1 and J is TRBJ2-1; a weak D match, TRBD1 (7 bases). Trimming removed 0 bases from V and 4 bases from J, with 22 bases in between. Germline V lookup: CDR1 DFQATT, CDR2 SNEGSKA (reference sequence). This CDR3 contains 18 residues. The CDR3 DNA follows: TGCAGTGCTAGAGATTTCGAGGCATCCAGGGGGGCTTACAATGAGCAGTTCTTC. Residues: CSARDFEASRGAYNEQFF.

The chain links TRBV2 to TRBJ1-6; 8 nucleotides line up with TRBD1. CDR1 and CDR2 (germline): SNHLY, FYNNEI. The CDR3 extends over 14 amino acids. The V gene end was trimmed by 8 bases and the J gene end by 9 bases; junction bases not matched to a gene: 9. The CDR3 sequence is CASDGQGSSSPLHF. The CDR3 DNA follows: TGTGCCAGCGATGGACAGGGAAGTAGTTCACCCCTCCACTTT.

The V gene is TRBV3-1, the J gene TRBJ1-2; D uncertain. Deletions cut 2 bases from V and 8 bases from J, with 9 bases between. Germline values: CDR1 LGHDT, CDR2 YNNKEL (reference sequence). This CDR3 is built from 12 residues. In DNA, the CDR3 is TGTGCCAGCAGCCAAACTCAGGCCGGCTACACCTTC. Encoded protein: CASSQTQAGYTF.

This clonotype showed up just a few times. The CDR3: CASSLEPPPDRGQGYTF. The CDR3 DNA follows: TGTGCCAGCAGCTTAGAGCCACCTCCGGACAGGGGGCAAGGCTACACCTTC. The chain carries TRBV11-2 and TRBJ1-2; 11 bases match TRBD1. The CDR3 is made up of 17 amino acids. Germline V gene sequence: CDR1 SGHAT, CDR2 FQNNGV. J gave up 8 bases and V 0 bases, and 11 bases lay outside the gene matches. Together with reference TRBV11-2 and TRBJ1-2, the CDR3 gives the full variable domain: EAGVAQSPRYKIIEKRQSVAFWCNPISGHATLYWYQQILGQGPKLLIQFQNNGVVDDSQLPKDRFSAERLKGVDSTLKIQPAKLEDSAVYLCASSLEPPPDRGQGYTFGSGTRLTVV.

This clonotype was counted between two and nine times. V gene TRBV3-1 combines with J gene TRBJ1-2; a possible D gene is TRBD1 (6 bases). V was pared by 4 bases and J by 8 bases, with 14 bases between. CDR1 is LGHDT and CDR2 is YNNKEL in the germline V gene (reference sequence). The CDR3 has 13 amino acids. The CDR3 sequence: CASSLTGREGYTF. For the CDR3, the DNA is TGTGCCAGCAGCCTAACAGGGCGGGAGGGCTACACCTTC. The entire variable domain, with the rest obtained from reference TRBV3-1 and TRBJ1-2, is as follows: DTAVSQTPKYLVTQMGNDKSIKCEQNLGHDTMYWYKQDSKKFLKIMFSYNNKELIINETVPNRFSPKSPDKAHLNLHINSLELGDSAVYFCASSLTGREGYTFGSGTRLTVV.

This clonotype was seen more than once but under ten times. The chain combines TRBV29-1 with TRBJ1-2; maybe TRBD1 (5 bases). V was pared by 3 bases and J by 8 bases, with 7 bases between. The CDR3 extends over 10 amino acids. Germline CDR1 reads SQVTM; CDR2 reads ANQGSEA. CDR3 protein: CSVDWGGYTF. CDR3 coding DNA: TGCAGCGTTGACTGGGGGGGCTACACCTTC.

This clonotype was seen just once. The chain couples TRBV3-1 to TRBJ2-2; 10 bases fit TRBD1. Germline assignment: CDR1 LGHDT and CDR2 YNNKEL (reference sequence). The CDR3 runs to 16 residues. The junction had 5 bases not matched to a gene; V was cut back by 5 bases and J by 2 bases. CDR3 sequence (DNA): TGTGCCAGCAGCGACAGGGGGCGGATCAACACCGGGGAGCTGTTTTTT. Translated, it gives CASSDRGRINTGELFF.